Below are 8 T cell receptor beta chains sequenced from a single sample in a study of Graves' ophthalmopathy and Graves' hyperthyroidism. RNA transcripts provided the template for amplifying TCR beta CDR3 regions. After a first-round RT-PCR with HTBI primers, a second-round multiplex PCR was run. Via MiXCR, TCRdb re-called the multiplex PCR reads, giving one row per CDR3 protein. The top ten clones hold approximately 7% of a sample with 20,000 to 30,000 distinct CDR3 sequences, approximately 48% of them seen once. The source material was peripheral blood. These receptors were collected from an adult woman with stable Graves' hyperthyroidism.

J is TRBJ1-5 and V is TRBV4-1; D is uncertain. The CDR3 length is 15 residues. Trimming removed 2 bases from V and 0 bases from J, with 8 bases in between. Germline V gene sequence: CDR1 MGHRA, CDR2 YSYEKL. This CDR3 is CASSQRWGSNQPQHF. DNA for the CDR3: TGCGCCAGCAGCCAACGATGGGGTAGCAATCAGCCCCAGCATTTT.

There are many counts of this clonotype. A much larger clonotype is one base distant, so this may be a read error. This rearrangement joins TRBV11-3 to TRBJ1-1, with D unclear. The germline gives CDR1 SGHNT, CDR2 YENEEA. This CDR3 is built from 13 residues. CDR3 sequence: CASSRDQNTEASF. In DNA form, the CDR3 reads TGTGCCAGCAGCCGAGATCAAAACACTGAAGCTTCCTTT.

This clonotype was recorded at least ten times. This chain links TRBV7-9 with TRBJ2-2; TRBD2 aligns across 11 bases. The CDR3 is 21 residues long. With V trimmed by 5 bases and J by 4 bases, 21 bases remained unmatched. The germline V gene has CDR1 SEHNR and CDR2 FQNEAQ (reference sequence). The CDR3 nucleotides read TGTGCCAGCAGCCCAACCCCTCGGCTAGCGGGAGGAGTAGCGGGCACCGGGGAGCTGTTTTTT. Its protein product is CASSPTPRLAGGVAGTGELFF.

In this sample, this clonotype turned up many times. The chain links TRBV19 to TRBJ2-4; 13 positions match TRBD2. The trim removed 5 bases at V and 4 bases at J, leaving 11 bases unmatched. The CDR3 extends over 18 amino acids. The germline V gene encodes CDR1 LNHDA and CDR2 SQIVND (reference sequence). The CDR3 nucleotides are TGTGCCAGTAGTGCGCGAACCGGACTAGCGGGGGTGAAAAACATTCAGTACTTC. This translates into CASSARTGLAGVKNIQYF.

This clonotype was seen more than once but under ten times. A read error is possible here, since a much larger clone lies one base away. The V call is TRBV30, the J call TRBJ1-5; no reliable D call. Germline V gene data show CDR1 as GTSNPN and CDR2 as SVGIG (reference sequence). The CDR3 loop spans 13 amino acids. This CDR3 is CAWSVDGDQPRHF. CDR3 DNA: TGTGCCTGGAGTGTTGATGGAGATCAGCCCCGGCATTTT.

By share, this clonotype ranks as medium-sized. A single base separates this from a much larger clone, so it may be a read error. The chain carries TRBV29-1 and TRBJ1-4, with 8 bases that match TRBD1. This CDR3 has 14 amino acids. The germline CDR1 and CDR2 sequences are SQVTM and ANQGSEA. CDR3 in amino acids: CSVGTGGTNEELFF. The CDR3 DNA is TGCAGCGTGGGGACAGGTGGGACTAATGAAGAACTGTTTTTT.

The chain uses TRBV20-1 and TRBJ1-1; TRBD1 matches at 7 bases. The CDR3 extends over 15 amino acids. Per the germline V gene, CDR1 is DFQATT and CDR2 is SNEGSKA (reference sequence). The V gene end was trimmed by 5 bases and the J gene end by 1 base; junction bases not matched to a gene: 10. CDR3 DNA sequence: TGCAGTGCTCACAGGGGAGGGGTAAGGAACACTGAAGCTTTCTTT. Encoded protein: CSAHRGGVRNTEAFF.

This clonotype was detected ten times or more. This chain connects TRBV28 to TRBJ2-7, with 10 bases aligning to TRBD1. The junction had 3 bases not matched to a gene; V was cut back by 3 bases and J by 7 bases. The CDR3 contains 13 residues. The germline gives CDR1 MDHEN, CDR2 SYDVKM. CDR3 in DNA: TGTGCCAGCAGTTTCGGGACAGGGGTTGAGCAGTACTTC. Translated, it gives CASSFGTGVEQYF. The full variable domain, rest sourced from reference TRBV28 and TRBJ2-7, is DVKVTQSSRYLVKRTGEKVFLECVQDMDHENMFWYRQDPGLGLRLIYFSYDVKMKEKGDIPEGYSVSREKKERFSLILESASTNQTSMYLCASSFGTGVEQYFGPGTRLTVT.